This is a list of T cell receptor beta chains from one sample in a study of shared T cell receptors in the human thymus. Measured with immunoSEQ multiplex PCR; TCRdb has only the in-frame clones, and not every one. Counted here are about 540,000 clones, around 78% occurring once; the ten biggest clones make up about 0.012%. The same sample was also used in a study of human thymus T cells.

The specimen sequenced was thymocytes. The receptors shown here come from a boy under three years old with a congenital heart defect. Each CDR3 is given without its conserved first and last residue. Fields, in order: V gene, J gene, CDR3 protein.

V gene: TRBV10-3
J gene: TRBJ2-7
CDR3 protein: AISESPGVGTGQAYEQY

V gene: TRBV4-3
J gene: TRBJ2-5
CDR3 protein: ASSQARGQGAVTQETQY

V gene: TRBV5-3
J gene: TRBJ2-7
CDR3 protein: ASRYATYEQY

V gene: TRBV5-1
J gene: TRBJ2-7
CDR3 protein: ASSESYEQY

V gene: TRBV2
J gene: TRBJ2-4
CDR3 protein: ASSKRGLAKNIQY

V gene: TRBV15
J gene: TRBJ2-2
CDR3 protein: ATSRDCVEPGTSGRGGTGELF

V gene: TRBV9
J gene: TRBJ2-7
CDR3 protein: ASSPRQGHSYEQY

V gene: TRBV9
J gene: TRBJ2-1
CDR3 protein: ASSVGEAGASCEQF

V gene: TRBV18
J gene: TRBJ2-7
CDR3 protein: ASSLRALQGRISSYEQY

V gene: TRBV7-3
J gene: TRBJ2-7
CDR3 protein: ASSSTVTSGRPYEQY

V gene: TRBV14
J gene: TRBJ2-1
CDR3 protein: ASSQDRVAGVQSSYNEQF

V gene: TRBV5-1
J gene: TRBJ1-2
CDR3 protein: ASSSKTGTGGSDGYT

V gene: TRBV13
J gene: TRBJ1-3
CDR3 protein: ASSLGSKDRSGGTIY

V gene: TRBV30
J gene: TRBJ2-5
CDR3 protein: ACLTPSGGQETQY

V gene: TRBV4-3
J gene: TRBJ2-1
CDR3 protein: ATRRGNEQF

V gene: TRBV14
J gene: TRBJ2-1
CDR3 protein: ASSSSGSLEQF

V gene: TRBV19
J gene: TRBJ2-5
CDR3 protein: ASSIDRIRTGPPQETQY

V gene: TRBV27
J gene: TRBJ2-7
CDR3 protein: ASSFQTSGRSRPWEQY

V gene: TRBV19
J gene: TRBJ1-5
CDR3 protein: ASSQGQPNQPQH

V gene: TRBV15
J gene: TRBJ2-3
CDR3 protein: ATSRELAGRVDTQY

V gene: TRBV29-1
J gene: TRBJ2-5
CDR3 protein: SVGGEETQY

V gene: TRBV28
J gene: TRBJ2-2
CDR3 protein: ASSALAGGIGELF

V gene: TRBV29-1
J gene: TRBJ1-4
CDR3 protein: SVSVQAAPNEKLF

V gene: TRBV10-3
J gene: TRBJ2-2
CDR3 protein: AISEGRSNTGELF

V gene: TRBV4-3
J gene: TRBJ2-7
CDR3 protein: ASSQGTTGRSSYEQY

V gene: TRBV5-6
J gene: TRBJ2-5
CDR3 protein: ASSVDRGQETQY

V gene: TRBV28
J gene: TRBJ2-7
CDR3 protein: ASSHRGRTYEQY

V gene: TRBV30
J gene: TRBJ1-4
CDR3 protein: AAPLSATNEKLF